This passage covers 32 T cell receptor beta chains from one sample sequenced in a study of T cells expressing NK-cell markers (dated by TCRdb to about 2020). The receptor library was made with 5' RACE. Instrument on record: Illumina HiSeq 2000. The reads went through TCRdb reprocessing, and each CDR3 protein sequence gets one entry with no DNA. Per the sample table, the count is about half a million distinct CDR3 sequences. The top ten clones comprise around 1.4% of the sample. The material sequenced was blood T cells: a sorted CD56 or NKG2C T cell subset, CD4+ or CD8+ T cells, or bulk PBMC T cells (not recorded which). These receptors were obtained from a woman in her forties or fifties in good health. Donor details come from another sample of the same person, matched by shared clones.

The rearrangement joins TRBV12-3 or TRBV12-4 to TRBJ1-3. The CDR3 sequence is 15 residues long. CDR3: CASSLEWAAGNTIYF.

The chain has TRBV4-1 and TRBJ2-7; TCRdb gives TRBD1 as the D gene, but with no DNA this cannot be confirmed. The CDR3 spans 16 residues. Germline CDR1 and CDR2: MGHRA and YSYEKL. Here the CDR3 reads CASSQGRGTRDNEQYF.

The chain is built from TRBV12-3 or TRBV12-4 and TRBJ2-7; TCRdb lists TRBD1, though no DNA is available to test this call. This CDR3 region has 13 residues. The chain's CDR3 is CASSPRDRDEQYF.

J is TRBJ2-2 and V is TRBV27; TCRdb selects TRBD2, and the lack of DNA leaves this call unchecked. Per the germline V gene, CDR1 is MNHEY and CDR2 is SMNVEV (reference sequence). The length of the CDR3 is 17 residues. CDR3 region: CASSSLGAGPNTGELFF.

This sequence joins TRBV5-1 and TRBJ2-6; TCRdb's D call of TRBD1 is untestable without DNA. This CDR3 comprises 15 residues. In germline, CDR1 is SGHRS, CDR2 YFSETQ. CDR3 region: CASSANRGRANVLTF.

The chain couples TRBV12-3 or TRBV12-4 to TRBJ2-7. The CDR3 is 14 amino acids. This chain's CDR3 is CASSADFYSYEQYF.

V and J are TRBV12-3 or TRBV12-4 and TRBJ2-1; TCRdb designates TRBD1, a call that cannot be tested without DNA. This CDR3 is 17 amino acids long. The CDR3 is CASSLGGGRLTRNEQFF.

The chain joins TRBV4-2 to TRBJ1-4. This CDR3 region has 18 residues. Germline lookup yields CDR1 LGHNA and CDR2 YNFKEQ. The CDR3 spells CASSQVRPPSKANEKLFF.

The V and J genes are TRBV20-1 and TRBJ1-3. Germline V gives CDR1 DFQATT, CDR2 SNEGSKA (reference sequence). The CDR3 extends over 12 amino acids. The CDR3 here is CSARAIGNTIYF.

This chain joins TRBV24-1 and TRBJ2-1. This CDR3 has 15 residues. Germline V CDR1 and CDR2: KGHDR, SFDVKD. CDR3 residues: CATSDTMSSYNEQFF.

V is TRBV5-1 and J is TRBJ2-5; TCRdb lists TRBD2, though no DNA is available to test this call. The CDR3 sequence is 16 residues long. The V gene's germline CDR1 is SGHRS and CDR2 YFSETQ. CDR3 protein: CASSSLGTSVQETQYF.

The chain joins TRBV12-3 or TRBV12-4 to TRBJ2-6; TCRdb's D call, TRBD1, is unchecked because there is no DNA. The CDR3 extends over 16 amino acids. CDR3: CASSLPRASGANVLTF.

The chain employs TRBV7-9 and TRBJ2-4; TCRdb's D call, TRBD1, is unchecked because there is no DNA. Germline V lookup: CDR1 SEHNR, CDR2 FQNEAQ (reference sequence). The CDR3 sequence is 15 residues long. The chain's CDR3 is CASSAPLTGKRIQYF.

This sequence joins TRBV14 and TRBJ2-7; TCRdb calls TRBD1, which cannot be checked without DNA. This CDR3 is 13 amino acids long. Germline V CDR1 and CDR2: SGHDN, FVKESK. The CDR3 reads CASSQDPPGKQYF.

V usage is TRBV9 and J usage is TRBJ2-1; the D call of TRBD1 rests on TCRdb alone, since no DNA is present to check it. The CDR3 has 15 amino acids. Looked up from germline, CDR1 is SGDLS and CDR2 is YYNGEE. The CDR3 is CASSVAPLGAVEQFF.

The CDR3 sequence: CASSPPGQPFYGYTF. V gene TRBV28 combines with J gene TRBJ1-2; TCRdb outputs TRBD1, but without DNA this stays unchecked. CDR3 length equals 15 residues. The germline CDR1 and CDR2 sequences are MDHEN and SYDVKM.

The chain is built from TRBV12-3 or TRBV12-4 and TRBJ2-4; checking the TCRdb D call of TRBD2 is not possible without DNA. This CDR3 has 14 residues. This chain's CDR3 is CASSRSGRAYIQYF.

The chain carries TRBV9 and TRBJ1-1; the TRBD1 assignment by TCRdb is unverifiable without DNA. Germline loops: CDR1 SGDLS, CDR2 YYNGEE. The CDR3 is 13 amino acids. CDR3 amino acids: CASSVHPRGEAFF. The complete variable domain, with remaining parts taken from reference TRBV9 and TRBJ1-1, reads DSGVTQTPKHLITATGQRVTLRCSPRSGDLSVYWYQQSLDQGLQFLIQYYNGEERAKGNILERFSAQQFPDLHSELNLSSLELGDSALYFCASSVHPRGEAFFGQGTRLTVV.

The chain recombines TRBV6-6 with TRBJ2-7. The CDR3 consists of 11 residues. The germline V gene has CDR1 MNHNY and CDR2 SVGAGI (reference sequence). This CDR3 reads CASSESLEQYF.

The chain combines TRBV9 with TRBJ2-5; the D call from TCRdb, TRBD2, cannot be confirmed without DNA. The CDR3 consists of 15 residues. The germline gives CDR1 SGDLS, CDR2 YYNGEE. The CDR3 spells CASSPHPLTQETQYF.

V and J are TRBV7-2 and TRBJ2-7; TCRdb proposes TRBD1, but this gene call is untestable without DNA. There are 15 residues in the CDR3. CDR1 and CDR2 (germline): SGHTA, FQGNSA. The chain's CDR3 is CASSLGGVTSYEQYF.

V is TRBV29-1 and J is TRBJ2-2; TCRdb calls TRBD2, which cannot be checked without DNA. The CDR3 contains 14 residues. Germline-derived CDR1 and CDR2 are SQVTM and ANQGSEA. CDR3 sequence: CSVAPAGPTGELFF.

This chain links TRBV20-1 with TRBJ2-3; the D call of TRBD2 rests on TCRdb alone, since no DNA is present to check it. CDR1 DFQATT and CDR2 SNEGSKA come from the germline V gene (reference sequence). The CDR3 runs to 15 residues. CDR3 region: CSARAAGEGTDTQYF.

The chain has TRBV21-1 and TRBJ2-3. TRBV21-1 is termed a pseudogene. The CDR3 has 12 amino acids. The CDR3 reads CASSKCRNTQYF.

The gene calls are TRBV7-2 and TRBJ2-7; TCRdb's assignment of TRBD1 cannot be checked, as there is no DNA. CDR1 SGHTA and CDR2 FQGNSA come from the germline V gene. This CDR3 region has 14 residues. CDR3 residues: CASSSTGGFYEQYF.

V gene TRBV12-3 or TRBV12-4 combines with J gene TRBJ1-1. The CDR3 runs 14 residues. This CDR3 reads CASRGAAAANEAFF.

CDR3 residues: CASSEGDQGGSPLHF. The chain couples TRBV6-1 to TRBJ1-6; without DNA, the TCRdb call of TRBD1 cannot be checked. CDR1 and CDR2 (germline): MNHNS, SASEGT. This CDR3 contains 15 residues.

This chain links TRBV24-1 with TRBJ2-5; TCRdb reports TRBD1, a call that lacks DNA to check it against. Per the germline V gene, CDR1 is KGHDR and CDR2 is SFDVKD. The CDR3 runs 16 residues. The CDR3 here is CATSGQPGTAKETQYF.

The V gene is TRBV11-2, the J gene TRBJ2-4. This CDR3 is 16 amino acids long. CDR1 SGHAT and CDR2 FQNNGV come from the germline V gene. CDR3 sequence reads: CASSLLGGLAKNIQYF.

The chain's CDR3 is CASRMTGGIGNTIYF. J is TRBJ1-3 and V is TRBV27; TCRdb's D call, TRBD1, is unchecked because there is no DNA. The CDR3 length is 15 residues. Germline V gene lookup returns CDR1 MNHEY and CDR2 SMNVEV (reference sequence).

The chain uses TRBV20-1 and TRBJ2-3; TCRdb reports TRBD1, a call that lacks DNA to check it against. This CDR3 is 16 amino acids long. In germline, CDR1 is DFQATT, CDR2 SNEGSKA (reference sequence). This chain's CDR3 is CSARKISGKGADTQYF.

V gene TRBV5-8 combines with J gene TRBJ2-7; TCRdb gives TRBD2 as the D gene, but with no DNA this cannot be confirmed. Looked up from germline, CDR1 is SGHTS and CDR2 is YDEGEE. The CDR3 runs to 15 residues. The CDR3 loop reads CASSLRQGISYEQYF.